Below are 8 T cell receptor beta chains sequenced from a single sample in a study of blood T cell repertoires in COVID-19. The method was immunoSEQ multiplex PCR; TCRdb's version includes in-frame clones alone and lacks a portion of them. The table records more than 300,000 clones, approximately 91% of them present only once. What was sequenced was PBMCs or T cells enriched from blood (not recorded which). The receptors stem from a woman aged 30 to 39 who had been exposed to COVID-19.

This chain connects TRBV18 to TRBJ1-1; D may be TRBD1 (6 bases). The CDR3 runs 13 residues. In germline, CDR1 is KGHSH, CDR2 LQKENI. The V end lost 10 bases, the J end lost 4 bases, and 16 bases lay between the germline ends. DNA for the CDR3: TGTGCCACCGCCCCGGGGGGGCTCACTGAAGCTTTCTTT. As protein: CATAPGGLTEAFF.

The V and J genes are TRBV29-1 and TRBJ1-3; no firm D call. The V gene lost 6 bases and the J gene lost 0 bases, with 9 bases spanning the gap. Germline-derived CDR1 and CDR2 are SQVTM and ANQGSEA. The CDR3 extends over 13 amino acids. CDR3 DNA: TGCAGCGTCGTCGCGAACTCTGGAAACACCATATATTTT. Translation gives CSVVANSGNTIYF.

The CDR3 is CASSWIGGTGELFF. The CDR3 DNA is TGTGCCAGCAGTTGGATCGGGGGCACCGGGGAGCTGTTTTTT. J is TRBJ2-2 and V is TRBV6-5, with D perhaps TRBD2 (6 bases). V lost 4 bases, J lost 4 bases, and 10 bases lay in between. The CDR3 has 14 amino acids. Germline CDR1 MNHEY, CDR2 SVGAGI.

This clone was picked up a small number of times. The J gene is TRBJ2-2, the V gene TRBV6-6; D gene uncertain. The CDR3 loop spans 11 amino acids. Germline CDR1 reads MNHNY; CDR2 reads SVGAGI (reference sequence). Trimming took off 2 bases at V and 8 bases at J, with 3 bases between the two ends. CDR3 loop: CASSYIGELFF. CDR3 DNA sequence: TGTGCCAGCAGTTACATAGGGGAGCTGTTTTTT.

The rearrangement uses TRBV11-2 and TRBJ2-7; 8 nucleotides align to TRBD1. CDR1 SGHAT and CDR2 FQNNGV come from the germline V gene. The CDR3 has 16 amino acids. V shed 2 bases and J 2 bases; nucleotides not matched to a gene: 8. The CDR3 is CASSLIWTGPPYEQYF. Here the CDR3 DNA reads TGTGCCAGCAGCTTAATTTGGACAGGGCCTCCCTACGAGCAGTACTTC.

The chain has TRBV12-3 or TRBV12-4 and TRBJ2-7; TRBD1 might be the D (6 bases). This CDR3 is 12 amino acids long. V shed 5 bases and J shed 4 bases, with 9 bases lying between them. In DNA form, the CDR3 reads TGTGCCAGCAGTGCAGGGGCGTACGAGCAGTACTTC. This codes for CASSAGAYEQYF.

The V call is TRBV30, the J call TRBJ2-2, with 8 bases fitting TRBD2. The J segment lost 6 bases and the V segment lost 8 bases, leaving 5 bases of the junction unmatched. This CDR3 comprises 12 residues. Germline lookup yields CDR1 GTSNPN and CDR2 SVGIG (reference sequence). CDR3 loop: CALSGGPGELFF. In DNA, the CDR3 is TGTGCCCTGAGCGGGGGCCCCGGGGAGCTGTTTTTT.

The chain uses TRBV5-4 and TRBJ1-3; 7 nucleotides line up with TRBD1. Germline V gives CDR1 SGHNT, CDR2 YYREEE (reference sequence). This CDR3 spans 14 amino acids. V dropped 5 bases and J dropped 4; count of bases not matched to a gene: 6. The CDR3 sequence: CASRRQGSGNTIYF. The CDR3 DNA is TGTGCCAGCAGAAGACAGGGTTCAGGAAACACCATATATTTT.